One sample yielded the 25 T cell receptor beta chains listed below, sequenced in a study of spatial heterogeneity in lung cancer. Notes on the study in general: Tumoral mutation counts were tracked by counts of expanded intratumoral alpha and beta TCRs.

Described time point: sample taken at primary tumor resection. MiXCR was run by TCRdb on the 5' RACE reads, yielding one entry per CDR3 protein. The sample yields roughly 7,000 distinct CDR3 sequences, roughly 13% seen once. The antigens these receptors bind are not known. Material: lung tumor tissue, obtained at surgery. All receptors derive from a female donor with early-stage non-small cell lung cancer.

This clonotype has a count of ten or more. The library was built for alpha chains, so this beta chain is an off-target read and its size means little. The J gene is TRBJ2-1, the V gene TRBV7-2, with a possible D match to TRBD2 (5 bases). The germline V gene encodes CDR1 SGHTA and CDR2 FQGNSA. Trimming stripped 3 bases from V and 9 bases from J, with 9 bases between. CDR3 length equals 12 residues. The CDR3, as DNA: TGTGCCAGCAGCTTTAGTGGGAGTGAGCAGTTCTTC. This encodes CASSFSGSEQFF.

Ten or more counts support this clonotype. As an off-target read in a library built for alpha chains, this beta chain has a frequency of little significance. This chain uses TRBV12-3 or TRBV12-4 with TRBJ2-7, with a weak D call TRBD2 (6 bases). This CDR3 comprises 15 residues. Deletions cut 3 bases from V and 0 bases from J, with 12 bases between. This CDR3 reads CASSLGGANSYEQYF. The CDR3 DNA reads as TGTGCCAGCAGTTTGGGCGGGGCGAACTCCTACGAGCAGTACTTC.

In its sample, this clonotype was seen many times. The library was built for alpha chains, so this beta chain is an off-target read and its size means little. CDR3 residues: CASSPRAFTGANVLTF. The CDR3 region has the DNA TGTGCCAGCAGCCCGAGAGCTTTTACTGGGGCCAACGTCCTGACTTTC. The gene calls are TRBV14 and TRBJ2-6; no reliable D call. The germline CDR1 and CDR2 sequences are SGHDN and FVKESK. Deletions cut 4 bases from V and 2 bases from J, with 12 bases between. The CDR3 sequence is 16 residues long.

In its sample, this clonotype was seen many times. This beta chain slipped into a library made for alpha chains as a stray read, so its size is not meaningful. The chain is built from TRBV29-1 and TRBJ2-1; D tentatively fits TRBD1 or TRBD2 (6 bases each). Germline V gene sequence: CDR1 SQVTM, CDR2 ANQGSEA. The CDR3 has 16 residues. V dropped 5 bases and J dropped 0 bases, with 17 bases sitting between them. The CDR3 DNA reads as TGCAGCGTTTGGGGGGCGGAGGGGAGCTCCTACAATGAGCAGTTCTTC. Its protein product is CSVWGAEGSSYNEQFF.

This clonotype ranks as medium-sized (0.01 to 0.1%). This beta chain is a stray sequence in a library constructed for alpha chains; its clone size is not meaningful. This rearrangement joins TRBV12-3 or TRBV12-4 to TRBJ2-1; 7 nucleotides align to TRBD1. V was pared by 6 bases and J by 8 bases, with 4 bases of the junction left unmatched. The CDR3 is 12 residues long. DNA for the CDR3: TGTGCCAGCAGACGACAGGGATATGAGCAGTTCTTC. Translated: CASRRQGYEQFF.

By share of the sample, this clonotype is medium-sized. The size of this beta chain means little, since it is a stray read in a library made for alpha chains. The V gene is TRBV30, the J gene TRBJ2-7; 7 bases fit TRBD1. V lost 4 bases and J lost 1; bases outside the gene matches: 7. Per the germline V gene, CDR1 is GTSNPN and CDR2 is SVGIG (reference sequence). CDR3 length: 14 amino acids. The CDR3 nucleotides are TGTGCCTGGAAGTCTGAGACAGGGTCCTACGAGCAGTACTTC. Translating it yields CAWKSETGSYEQYF.

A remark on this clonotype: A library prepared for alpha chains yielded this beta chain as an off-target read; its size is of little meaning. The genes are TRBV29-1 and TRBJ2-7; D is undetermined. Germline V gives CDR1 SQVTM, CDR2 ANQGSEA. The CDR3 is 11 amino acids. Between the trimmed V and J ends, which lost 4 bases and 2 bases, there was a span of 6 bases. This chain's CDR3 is CSVGYTYEQYF. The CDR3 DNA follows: TGCAGCGTTGGGTACACCTACGAGCAGTACTTC.

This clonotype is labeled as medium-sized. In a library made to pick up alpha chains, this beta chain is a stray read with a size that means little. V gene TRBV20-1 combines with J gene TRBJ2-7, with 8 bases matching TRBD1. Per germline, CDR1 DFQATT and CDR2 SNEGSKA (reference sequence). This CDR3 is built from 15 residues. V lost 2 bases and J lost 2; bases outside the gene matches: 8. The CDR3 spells CSARSRDRPPYEQYF. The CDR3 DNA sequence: TGCAGTGCTAGATCACGGGACAGGCCTCCCTACGAGCAGTACTTC.

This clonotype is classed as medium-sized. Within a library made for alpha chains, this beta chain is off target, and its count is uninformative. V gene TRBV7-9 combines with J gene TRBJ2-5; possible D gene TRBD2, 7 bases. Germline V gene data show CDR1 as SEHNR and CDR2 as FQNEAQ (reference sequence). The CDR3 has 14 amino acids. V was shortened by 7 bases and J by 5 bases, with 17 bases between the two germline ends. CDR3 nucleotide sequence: TGTGCCAGCACATCAACCGGGGGGCCGGAGACCCAGTACTTC. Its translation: CASTSTGGPETQYF. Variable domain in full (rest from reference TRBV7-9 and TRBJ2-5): DTGVSQNPRHKITKRGQNVTFRCDPISEHNRLYWYRQTLGQGPEFLTYFQNEAQLEKSRLLSDRFSAERPKGSFSTLEIQRTEQGDSAMYLCASTSTGGPETQYFGPGTRLLVL.

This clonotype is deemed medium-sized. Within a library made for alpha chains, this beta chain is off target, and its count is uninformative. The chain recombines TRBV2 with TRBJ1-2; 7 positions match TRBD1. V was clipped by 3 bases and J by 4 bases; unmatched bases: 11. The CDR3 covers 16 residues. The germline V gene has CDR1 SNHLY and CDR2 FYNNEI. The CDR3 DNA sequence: TGTGCCAGCAGTGAGGGACAGACGCCCCAGGGCTATGGCTACACCTTC. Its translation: CASSEGQTPQGYGYTF.

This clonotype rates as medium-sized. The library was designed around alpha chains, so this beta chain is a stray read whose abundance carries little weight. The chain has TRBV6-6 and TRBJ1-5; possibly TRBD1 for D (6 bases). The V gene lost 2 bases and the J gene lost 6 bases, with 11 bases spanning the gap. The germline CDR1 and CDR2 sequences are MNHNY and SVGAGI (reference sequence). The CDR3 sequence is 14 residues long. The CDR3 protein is CASSYGGAGQPQHF. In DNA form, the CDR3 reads TGTGCCAGCAGTTACGGGGGGGCAGGTCAGCCCCAGCATTTT.

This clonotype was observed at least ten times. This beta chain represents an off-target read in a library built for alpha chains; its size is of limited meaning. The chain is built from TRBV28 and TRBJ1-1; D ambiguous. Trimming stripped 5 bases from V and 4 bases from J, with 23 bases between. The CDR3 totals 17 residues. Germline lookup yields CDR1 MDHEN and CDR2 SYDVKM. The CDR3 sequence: CASSTPGRGRSSTEAFF. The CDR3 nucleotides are TGTGCCAGCAGTACGCCCGGACGGGGTCGTTCATCCACTGAAGCTTTCTTT.

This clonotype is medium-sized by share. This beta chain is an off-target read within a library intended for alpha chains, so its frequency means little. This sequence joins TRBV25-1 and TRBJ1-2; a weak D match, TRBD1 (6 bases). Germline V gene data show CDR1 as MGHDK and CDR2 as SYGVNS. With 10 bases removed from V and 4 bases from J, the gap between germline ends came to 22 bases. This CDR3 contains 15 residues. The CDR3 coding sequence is TGTGCCACTTTCCTAGGGGGGGGCGTACTCTATGGCTACACCTTC. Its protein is CATFLGGGVLYGYTF.

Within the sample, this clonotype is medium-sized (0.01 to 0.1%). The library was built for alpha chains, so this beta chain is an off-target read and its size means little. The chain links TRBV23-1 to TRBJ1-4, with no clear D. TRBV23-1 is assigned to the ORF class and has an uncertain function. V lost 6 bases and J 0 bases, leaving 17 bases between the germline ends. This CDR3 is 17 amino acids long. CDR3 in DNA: TGCGCCAGCAGCCCATCGGCATTCGATGCAACTAATGAAAAACTGTTTTTT. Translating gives CASSPSAFDATNEKLFF.

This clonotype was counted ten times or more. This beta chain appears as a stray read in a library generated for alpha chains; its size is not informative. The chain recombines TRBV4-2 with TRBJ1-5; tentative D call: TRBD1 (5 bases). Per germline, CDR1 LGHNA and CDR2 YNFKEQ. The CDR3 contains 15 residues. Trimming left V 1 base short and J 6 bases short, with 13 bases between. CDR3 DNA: TGTGCCAGCAGCCAAGCCGAGGTGGGGGGTCAGCCCCAGCATTTT. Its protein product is CASSQAEVGGQPQHF.

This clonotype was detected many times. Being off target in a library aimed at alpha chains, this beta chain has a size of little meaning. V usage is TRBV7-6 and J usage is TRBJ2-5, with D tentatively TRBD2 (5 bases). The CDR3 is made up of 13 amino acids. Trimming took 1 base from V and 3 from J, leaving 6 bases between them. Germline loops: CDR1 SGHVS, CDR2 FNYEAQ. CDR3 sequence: CASSLGTEETQYF. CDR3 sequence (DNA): TGTGCCAGCAGCTTAGGGACTGAAGAGACCCAGTACTTC. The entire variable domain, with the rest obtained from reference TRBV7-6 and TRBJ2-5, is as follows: GAGVSQSPRYKVTKRGQDVALRCDPISGHVSLYWYRQALGQGPEFLTYFNYEAQQDKSGLPNDRFSAERPEGSISTLTIQRTEQRDSAMYRCASSLGTEETQYFGPGTRLLVL.

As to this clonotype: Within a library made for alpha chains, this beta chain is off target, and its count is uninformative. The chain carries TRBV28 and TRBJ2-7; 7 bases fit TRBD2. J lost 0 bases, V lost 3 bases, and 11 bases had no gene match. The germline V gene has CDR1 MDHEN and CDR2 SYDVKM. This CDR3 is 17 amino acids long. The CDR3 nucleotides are TGTGCCAGCAGTTTCGGGGGAGCGGGACTACACTCCTACGAGCAGTACTTC. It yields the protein CASSFGGAGLHSYEQYF.

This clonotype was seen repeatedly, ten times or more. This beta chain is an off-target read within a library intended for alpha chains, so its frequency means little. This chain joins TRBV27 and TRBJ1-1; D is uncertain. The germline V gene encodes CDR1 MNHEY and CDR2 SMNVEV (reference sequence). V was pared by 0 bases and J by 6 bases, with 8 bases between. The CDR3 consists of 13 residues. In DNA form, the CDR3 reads TGTGCCAGCAGTTTATCACTGGGAGCTGAAGCTTTCTTT. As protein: CASSLSLGAEAFF.

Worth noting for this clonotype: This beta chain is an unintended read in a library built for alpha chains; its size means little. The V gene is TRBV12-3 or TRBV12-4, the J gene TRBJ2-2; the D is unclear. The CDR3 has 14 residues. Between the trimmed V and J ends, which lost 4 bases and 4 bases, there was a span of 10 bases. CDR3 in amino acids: CASSSSSGTGELFF. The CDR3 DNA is TGTGCCAGCAGTTCCTCATCAGGCACCGGGGAGCTGTTTTTT.

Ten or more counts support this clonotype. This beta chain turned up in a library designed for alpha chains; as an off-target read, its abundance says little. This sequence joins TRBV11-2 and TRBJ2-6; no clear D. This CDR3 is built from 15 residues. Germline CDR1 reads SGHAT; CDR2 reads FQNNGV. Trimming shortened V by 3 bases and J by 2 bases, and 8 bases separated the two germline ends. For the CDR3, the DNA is TGTGCCAGCAGCTTCAGGTGGACTGGGGCCAACGTCCTGACTTTC. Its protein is CASSFRWTGANVLTF.

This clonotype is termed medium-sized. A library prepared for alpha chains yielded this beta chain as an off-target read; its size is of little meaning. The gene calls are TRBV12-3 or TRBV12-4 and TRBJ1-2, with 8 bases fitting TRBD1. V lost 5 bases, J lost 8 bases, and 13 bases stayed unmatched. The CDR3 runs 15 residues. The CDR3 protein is CASSIRTGRGEGYTF. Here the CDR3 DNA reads TGTGCCAGCAGTATCCGGACAGGGAGGGGTGAGGGCTACACCTTC.

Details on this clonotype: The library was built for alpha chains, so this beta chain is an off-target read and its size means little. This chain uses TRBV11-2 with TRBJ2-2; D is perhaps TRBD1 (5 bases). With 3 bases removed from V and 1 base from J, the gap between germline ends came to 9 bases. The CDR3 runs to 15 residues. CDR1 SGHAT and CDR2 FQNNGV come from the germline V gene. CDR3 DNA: TGTGCCAGCAGCTTGGACACAGGGAACACCGGGGAGCTGTTTTTT. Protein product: CASSLDTGNTGELFF.

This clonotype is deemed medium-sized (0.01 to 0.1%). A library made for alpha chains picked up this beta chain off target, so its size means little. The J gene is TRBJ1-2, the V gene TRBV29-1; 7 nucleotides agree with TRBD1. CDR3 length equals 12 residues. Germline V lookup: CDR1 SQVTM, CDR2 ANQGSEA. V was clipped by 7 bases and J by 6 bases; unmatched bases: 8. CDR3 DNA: TGCAGCGCCGAGACAGGGATAAATGGCTACACCTTC. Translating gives CSAETGINGYTF.

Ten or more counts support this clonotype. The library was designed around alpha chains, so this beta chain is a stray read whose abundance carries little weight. CDR3: CASSQGGFGSPLHF. The CDR3 bases are TGTGCCAGCAGCCAAGGGGGCTTTGGTTCACCCCTCCACTTT. The chain joins TRBV3-1 to TRBJ1-6; a weak D match, TRBD1 (5 bases). Looked up from germline, CDR1 is LGHDT and CDR2 is YNNKEL (reference sequence). The CDR3 extends over 14 amino acids. V lost 1 base, J lost 9 bases, and 10 bases lay in between.

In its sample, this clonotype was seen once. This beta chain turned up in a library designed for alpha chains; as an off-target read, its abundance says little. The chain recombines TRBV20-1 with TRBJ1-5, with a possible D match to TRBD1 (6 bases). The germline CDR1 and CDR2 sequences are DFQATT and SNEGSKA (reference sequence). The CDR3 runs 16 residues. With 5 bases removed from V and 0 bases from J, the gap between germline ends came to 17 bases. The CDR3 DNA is TGCAGTGCTCGACAGGCGGGGTTATCTAGCAATCAGCCCCAGCATTTT. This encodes CSARQAGLSSNQPQHF.